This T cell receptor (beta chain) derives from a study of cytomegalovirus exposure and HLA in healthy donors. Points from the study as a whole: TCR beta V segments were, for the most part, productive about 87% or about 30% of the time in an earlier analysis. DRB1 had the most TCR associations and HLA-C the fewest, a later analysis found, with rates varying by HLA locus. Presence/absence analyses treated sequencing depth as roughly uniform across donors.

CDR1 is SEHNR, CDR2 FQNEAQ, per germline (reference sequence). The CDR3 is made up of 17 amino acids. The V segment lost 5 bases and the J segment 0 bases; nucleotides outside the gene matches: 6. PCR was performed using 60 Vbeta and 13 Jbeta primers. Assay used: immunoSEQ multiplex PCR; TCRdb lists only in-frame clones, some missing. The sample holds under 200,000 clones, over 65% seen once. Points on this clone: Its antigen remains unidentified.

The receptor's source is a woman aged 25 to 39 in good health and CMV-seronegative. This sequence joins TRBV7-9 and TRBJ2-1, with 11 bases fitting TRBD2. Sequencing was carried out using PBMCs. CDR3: CASSPGTSGISYNEQFF. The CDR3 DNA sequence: TGTGCCAGCAGCCCAGGGACTAGCGGAATCTCCTACAATGAGCAGTTCTTC.